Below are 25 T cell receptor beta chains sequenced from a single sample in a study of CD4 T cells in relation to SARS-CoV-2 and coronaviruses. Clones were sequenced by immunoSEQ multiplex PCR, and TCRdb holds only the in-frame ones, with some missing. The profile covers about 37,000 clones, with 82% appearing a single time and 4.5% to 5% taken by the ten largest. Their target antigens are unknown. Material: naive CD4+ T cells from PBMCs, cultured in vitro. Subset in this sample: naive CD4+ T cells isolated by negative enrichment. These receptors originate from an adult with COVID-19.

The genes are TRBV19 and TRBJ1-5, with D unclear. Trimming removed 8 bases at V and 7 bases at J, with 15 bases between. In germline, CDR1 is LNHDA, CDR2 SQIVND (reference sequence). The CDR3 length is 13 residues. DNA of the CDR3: TGTGCCAGTTCGAGGGAGAGTAAACAGCCCCAGCATTTT. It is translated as CASSRESKQPQHF.

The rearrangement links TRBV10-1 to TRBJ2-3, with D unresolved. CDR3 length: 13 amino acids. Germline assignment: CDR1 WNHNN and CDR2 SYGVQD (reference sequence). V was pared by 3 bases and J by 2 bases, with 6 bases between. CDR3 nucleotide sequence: TGCGCCAGCAGTGAACCTAACACAGATACGCAGTATTTT. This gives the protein CASSEPNTDTQYF.

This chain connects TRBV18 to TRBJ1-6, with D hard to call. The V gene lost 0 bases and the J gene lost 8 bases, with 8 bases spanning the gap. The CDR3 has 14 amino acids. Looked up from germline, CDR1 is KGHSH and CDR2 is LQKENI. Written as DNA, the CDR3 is TGTGCCAGCTCACCACCGTCGAGGGATTCACCCCTCCACTTT. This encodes CASSPPSRDSPLHF.

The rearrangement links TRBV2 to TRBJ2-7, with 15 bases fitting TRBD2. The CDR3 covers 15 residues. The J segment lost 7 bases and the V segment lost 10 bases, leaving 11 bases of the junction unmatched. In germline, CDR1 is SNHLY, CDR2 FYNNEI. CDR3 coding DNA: TGTGCCACCCGGCGGACTAGCGGGAGGGCCCTGGAGCAGTACTTC. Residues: CATRRTSGRALEQYF.

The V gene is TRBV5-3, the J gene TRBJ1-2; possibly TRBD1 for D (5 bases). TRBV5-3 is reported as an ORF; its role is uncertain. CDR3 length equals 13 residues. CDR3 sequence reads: CARNGWGYYGYTF. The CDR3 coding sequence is TGTGCTCGAAACGGTTGGGGCTACTATGGCTACACCTTC.

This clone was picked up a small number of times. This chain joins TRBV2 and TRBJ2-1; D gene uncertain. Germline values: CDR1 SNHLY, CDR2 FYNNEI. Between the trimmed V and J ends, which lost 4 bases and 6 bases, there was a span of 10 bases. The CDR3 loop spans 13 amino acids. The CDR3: CASSGPIGNEQFF. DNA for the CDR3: TGTGCCAGCAGTGGTCCCATCGGCAATGAGCAGTTCTTC.

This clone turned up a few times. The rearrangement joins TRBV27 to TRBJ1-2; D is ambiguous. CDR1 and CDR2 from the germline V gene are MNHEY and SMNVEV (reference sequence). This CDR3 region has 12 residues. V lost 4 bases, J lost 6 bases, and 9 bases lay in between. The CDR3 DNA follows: TGTGCCAGCAGTTCTAACAGTAATGGCTACACCTTC. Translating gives CASSSNSNGYTF.

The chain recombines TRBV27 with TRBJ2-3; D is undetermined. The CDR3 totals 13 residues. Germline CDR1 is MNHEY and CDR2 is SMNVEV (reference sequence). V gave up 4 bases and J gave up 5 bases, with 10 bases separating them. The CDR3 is CASSSPSGDTQYF. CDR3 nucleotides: TGTGCCAGCAGTTCTCCCAGTGGAGATACGCAGTATTTT.

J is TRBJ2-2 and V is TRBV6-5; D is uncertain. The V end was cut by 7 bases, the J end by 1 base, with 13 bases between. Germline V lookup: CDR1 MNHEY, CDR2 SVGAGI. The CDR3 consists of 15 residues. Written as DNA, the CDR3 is TGTGCCAGCACATTGGCTTGGGTGAACACCGGGGAGCTGTTTTTT. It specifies CASTLAWVNTGELFF.

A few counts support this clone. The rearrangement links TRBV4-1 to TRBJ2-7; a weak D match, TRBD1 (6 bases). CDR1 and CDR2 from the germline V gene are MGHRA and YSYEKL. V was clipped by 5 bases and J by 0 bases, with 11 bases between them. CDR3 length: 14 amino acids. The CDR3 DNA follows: TGCGCCAGCAGCTTAACAGGGTACTCCTACGAGCAGTACTTC. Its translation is CASSLTGYSYEQYF.

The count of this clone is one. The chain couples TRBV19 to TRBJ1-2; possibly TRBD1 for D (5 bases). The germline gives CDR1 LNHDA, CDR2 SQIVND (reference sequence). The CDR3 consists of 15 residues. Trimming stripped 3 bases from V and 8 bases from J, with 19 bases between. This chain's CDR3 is CASSIRGGIPLGYTF. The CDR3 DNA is TGTGCCAGTAGTATTCGGGGCGGAATCCCTTTGGGCTACACCTTC.

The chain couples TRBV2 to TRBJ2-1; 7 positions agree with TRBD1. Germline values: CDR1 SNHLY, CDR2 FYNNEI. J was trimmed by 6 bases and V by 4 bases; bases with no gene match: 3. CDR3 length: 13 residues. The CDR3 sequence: CASSVTGINEQFF. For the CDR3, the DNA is TGTGCCAGCAGTGTGACAGGGATCAATGAGCAGTTCTTC.

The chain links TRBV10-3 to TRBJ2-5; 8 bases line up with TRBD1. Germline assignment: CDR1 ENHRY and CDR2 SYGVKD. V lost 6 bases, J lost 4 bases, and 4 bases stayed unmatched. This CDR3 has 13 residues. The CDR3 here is CAIRKGQGETQYF. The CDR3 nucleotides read TGTGCCATCAGAAAAGGACAGGGAGAGACCCAGTACTTC.

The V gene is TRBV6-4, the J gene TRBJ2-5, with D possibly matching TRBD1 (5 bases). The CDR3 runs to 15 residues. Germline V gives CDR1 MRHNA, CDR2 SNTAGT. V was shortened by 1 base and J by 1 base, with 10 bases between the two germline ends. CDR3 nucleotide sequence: TGTGCCAGCAGTGACTTACAGGAGCTCCAAGAGACCCAGTACTTC. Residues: CASSDLQELQETQYF.

CDR3 in amino acids: CASSQAGTGGNQPQHF. The CDR3 coding sequence is TGTGCCAGCAGCCAAGCCGGGACAGGGGGCAATCAGCCCCAGCATTTT. The chain employs TRBV3-1 (or the pseudogene TRBV3-2) and TRBJ1-5; 10 bases agree with TRBD1. This CDR3 is built from 16 residues. J lost 2 bases, V lost 1 base, and 2 bases had no gene match. The germline CDR1 and CDR2 sequences are LGHDT and YNNKEL (reference sequence).

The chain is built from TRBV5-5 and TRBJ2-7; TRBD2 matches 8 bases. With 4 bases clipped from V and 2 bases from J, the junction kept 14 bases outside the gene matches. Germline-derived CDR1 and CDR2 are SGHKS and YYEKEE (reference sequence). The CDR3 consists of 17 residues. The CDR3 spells CASSTEPVSGLAYEQYF. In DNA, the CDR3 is TGTGCCAGCAGCACAGAGCCCGTTTCGGGACTAGCCTACGAGCAGTACTTC.

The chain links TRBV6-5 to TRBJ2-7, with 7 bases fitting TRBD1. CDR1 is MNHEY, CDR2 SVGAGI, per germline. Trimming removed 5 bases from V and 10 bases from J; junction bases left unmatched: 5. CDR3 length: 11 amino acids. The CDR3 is CASSLGQLQYF. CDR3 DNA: TGTGCCAGCAGTCTGGGACAGCTTCAGTACTTC.

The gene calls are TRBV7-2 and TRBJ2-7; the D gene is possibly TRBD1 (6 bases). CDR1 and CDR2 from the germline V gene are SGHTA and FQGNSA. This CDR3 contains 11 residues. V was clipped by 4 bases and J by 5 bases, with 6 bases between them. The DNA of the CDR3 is TGTGCCAGCAGCTACAGGGACGAGCAGTACTTC. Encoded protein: CASSYRDEQYF.

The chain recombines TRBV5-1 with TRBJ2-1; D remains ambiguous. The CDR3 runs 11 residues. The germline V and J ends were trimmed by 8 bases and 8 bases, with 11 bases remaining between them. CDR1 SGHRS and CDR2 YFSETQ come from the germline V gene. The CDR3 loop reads CASRVLDEQFF. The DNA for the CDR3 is TGCGCCAGTAGGGTACTCGATGAGCAGTTCTTC.

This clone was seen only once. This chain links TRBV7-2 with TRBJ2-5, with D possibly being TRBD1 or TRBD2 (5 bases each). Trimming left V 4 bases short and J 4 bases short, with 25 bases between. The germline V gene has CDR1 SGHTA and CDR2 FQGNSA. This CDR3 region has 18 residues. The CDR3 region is CASSSPGSREVSRETQYF. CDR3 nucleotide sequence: TGTGCCAGCAGCTCACCGGGGAGCAGGGAAGTTTCTCGAGAGACCCAGTACTTC.

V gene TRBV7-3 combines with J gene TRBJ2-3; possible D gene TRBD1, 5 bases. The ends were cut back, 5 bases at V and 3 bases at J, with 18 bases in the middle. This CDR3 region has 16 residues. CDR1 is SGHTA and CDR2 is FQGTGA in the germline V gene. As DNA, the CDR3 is TGTGCCAGCAGCCCCCAGGGTGGCAGTCCGACAGATACGCAGTATTTT. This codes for CASSPQGGSPTDTQYF.

CDR3 bases: TGTGCCAGCACCGGGGCCCGAGAGACTAAGACCCAGTACTTC. Protein: CASTGARETKTQYF. This sequence joins TRBV6-6 and TRBJ2-5; TRBD1 or TRBD2 may be the D gene (5 bases each). CDR1 MNHNY and CDR2 SVGAGI come from the germline V gene (reference sequence). The V end lost 7 bases, the J end lost 6 bases, and 18 bases lay between the germline ends. This CDR3 spans 14 amino acids.

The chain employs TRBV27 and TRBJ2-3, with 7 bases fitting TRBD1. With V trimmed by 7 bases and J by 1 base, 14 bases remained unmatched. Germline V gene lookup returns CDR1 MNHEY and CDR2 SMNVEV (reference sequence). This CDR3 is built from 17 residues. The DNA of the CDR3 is TGTGCCAGCATCCCCACGGCCGGGCAGGGGGGCACAGATACGCAGTATTTT. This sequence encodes CASIPTAGQGGTDTQYF.

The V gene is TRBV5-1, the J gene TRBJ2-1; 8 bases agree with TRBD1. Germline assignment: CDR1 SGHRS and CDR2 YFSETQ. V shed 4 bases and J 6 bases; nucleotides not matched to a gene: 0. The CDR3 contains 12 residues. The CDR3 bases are TGCGCCAGCAGCGGGACAGGCAATGAGCAGTTCTTC. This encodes CASSGTGNEQFF.

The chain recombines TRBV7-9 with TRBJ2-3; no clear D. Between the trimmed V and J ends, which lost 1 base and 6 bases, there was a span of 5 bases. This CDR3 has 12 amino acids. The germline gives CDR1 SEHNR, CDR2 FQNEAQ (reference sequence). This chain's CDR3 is CASSLVVDTQYF. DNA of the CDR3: TGTGCCAGCAGCTTAGTTGTGGATACGCAGTATTTT.